This entry is about one T cell receptor (beta chain). What antigen it recognizes has not been identified. Base qualities are not at hand, and no much larger clone is one base apart. This sample is part of a study of blood T cell repertoires in COVID-19 (dated by TCRdb to the early 2020s). At the level of the whole study: The collaborator samples originated in the United States, Italy and Spain and spanned the acute and convalescent phases of COVID-19. The prospective study material was composed of cDNA or gDNA derived from T cells, B-cell-depleted T cells, or PBMCs. Subjects who had been exposed to COVID-19, were actively infected with it, or had recovered from it provided the deeply sampled blood TCRbeta repertoires that made up the dataset. The repertoires were released in a freely available public database meant as a resource for research on the immune response to SARS-CoV-2. The samples were drawn from two sources: the first 160 participants of the ongoing ImmuneRACE study, and fewer than 1,500 subjects contributed by 6 global collaborators. Sample metadata almost always included a de-identified subject ID, COVID-19 status, age in years and sex. HLA class I and class II types, where available, came from metadata supplied by the sample provider rather than from assay-based typing. What the authors observed across the whole study: Clinical and demographic metadata were provided uncurated, with the amount varying by source and participant.

The immunoSEQ Assay, a bias-controlled multiplex PCR, was used to amplify TCRbeta CDR3 regions from genomic DNA. As for the authors' bioinformatics: The number of nucleated cells in each sample was estimated from the amplification of reference gene primers within the assay. To quantify the absolute abundance of each unique TCRbeta CDR3 rearrangement, sequence reads were collapsed and filtered. For each sample, productive Simpson clonality was calculated as the square root of Simpson's diversity index over productive rearrangements. This immuneACCESS table, as held by TCRdb, lists in-frame sequences with V and J called but not all clones. Of the missing ones, under half trace to an unresolved V gene in checked studies; the others have no known cause. The V and J calls and the clone size are those of that table, but D and trimming were determined from the DNA. This sample holds roughly 290,000 clones; about 87% were observed only once. The ten largest clones capture approximately 7.8% of the sample.

A second Seattle source provided samples from volunteer blood donors who had recovered from COVID-19. Collaborating institutions collected whole blood in K2EDTA tubes following their own protocols. For TCRbeta analysis, collaborators shipped samples as frozen whole blood, isolated PBMCs, or DNA extracted from either of those sample types. This sequence originates from a woman between 50 and 59 years old who had recovered from COVID-19. The sequencing input was peripheral blood.

The DNA reads TGTGCCAGCAGTCCCAGGGGACATGGGATCTATGGCTACACCTTC. This gives the protein CASSPRGHGIYGYTF. The rearranged segments are TRBV2 and TRBJ1-2, with TRBD1 perhaps the D gene, on 6 matching bases. The germline V gene gives CDR1 as SNHLY and CDR2 as FYNNEI. The CDR3 goes from the cysteine to the phenylalanine over 15 residues. Only CDR3 DNA remains: 45 bases, in frame from the first base. V sheds 5 bases and J sheds 4 bases, leaving 17 bases between their ends.